Presented here are 18 T cell receptor beta chains from one specimen sequenced in a study of shared clonotypes between healthy human individuals. Using immunoSEQ multiplex PCR, the repertoire was profiled, and TCRdb retains in-frame clones only, with some absent. In the table there are about 990,000 clones, about 80% of which are singletons. What was sequenced was memory CD4+ T cells from PBMCs. Subset reported: CD45RA-negative fraction. The receptor source for this set is a man between 18 and 29 years old in good health. Some clones in this sample may be carry-over from other donors' samples.

CDR3 bases: TGCGCCAGCAGTAATCTTTTAGGGCCATCGAACACCGGGGAGCTGTTTTTT. It encodes CASSNLLGPSNTGELFF. V gene TRBV5-1 combines with J gene TRBJ2-2; unclear D gene. V lost 5 bases and J lost 0, with 17 bases in between. Per germline, CDR1 SGHRS and CDR2 YFSETQ. The CDR3 runs 17 residues.

The chain is built from TRBV6-1 and TRBJ2-7; 9 nucleotides agree with TRBD1. The CDR3 has 15 residues. Trimming cost V 9 bases and J 1 base; bases outside gene matches: 10. From germline, CDR1 is MNHNS and CDR2 SASEGT. CDR3 coding DNA: TGTGCCAGTCAAACAGGGGGCATCGGGTCCTACGAGCAGTACTTC. Translation: CASQTGGIGSYEQYF.

This chain links TRBV25-1 with TRBJ2-5, with a possible D match to TRBD2 (6 bases). CDR3 length: 17 residues. The V gene lost 4 bases and the J gene lost 2 bases, with 20 bases spanning the gap. The germline V gene has CDR1 MGHDK and CDR2 SYGVNS. The CDR3 loop reads CASSGGTGTLTQETQYF. CDR3 nucleotides: TGTGCCAGCAGTGGGGGGACTGGGACCCTAACACAAGAGACCCAGTACTTC.

On this clone: Other DNA sequences of this sample code for an identical CDR3. The chain has TRBV9 and TRBJ2-2, with unresolved D. CDR1 and CDR2 from the germline V gene are SGDLS and YYNGEE. CDR3 size: 14 residues. Deletions cut 0 bases from V and 3 bases from J, with 6 bases between. CDR3 sequence reads: CASSVDPYTGELFF. CDR3 nucleotides: TGTGCCAGCAGCGTAGACCCATACACCGGGGAGCTGTTTTTT.

This sequence joins TRBV28 and TRBJ2-6; 10 bases fit TRBD2. The CDR3 is 19 residues long. V was pared by 1 base and J by 2 bases, with 8 bases of the junction left unmatched. Germline-derived CDR1 and CDR2 are MDHEN and SYDVKM. The CDR3 region is CASSLFPSGSLTGANVLTF. DNA of the CDR3: TGTGCCAGCAGTTTATTCCCTAGCGGGAGTCTCACTGGGGCCAACGTCCTGACTTTC.

V usage is TRBV19 and J usage is TRBJ1-4; 7 nucleotides match TRBD1. This CDR3 is 13 amino acids long. Germline V CDR1 and CDR2: LNHDA, SQIVND (reference sequence). V shed 4 bases, J shed 7 bases, and the junction held 3 bases outside the gene matches. CDR3 sequence reads: CASSSRTGEKLFF. Here the CDR3 DNA reads TGTGCCAGTAGTAGCCGGACAGGTGAAAAACTGTTTTTT.

The rearrangement uses TRBV6-1 and TRBJ1-5; perhaps TRBD1 as D (5 bases). V was trimmed by 2 bases and J by 6 bases, leaving 17 bases between them. The CDR3 sequence is 16 residues long. CDR1 MNHNS and CDR2 SASEGT come from the germline V gene. CDR3 protein: CASSEIRGTQSQPQHF. The CDR3 nucleotides are TGTGCCAGCAGTGAAATTCGCGGGACCCAGAGTCAGCCCCAGCATTTT.

The chain combines TRBV18 with TRBJ2-1, with TRBD1 matching 9 bases. With 4 bases clipped from V and 6 bases from J, the junction kept 7 bases outside the gene matches. Germline CDR1 KGHSH, CDR2 LQKENI. CDR3 length: 15 amino acids. CDR3 sequence: CASSLNRGLGNEQFF. As DNA, the CDR3 is TGTGCCAGCTCACTGAACAGGGGGCTCGGCAATGAGCAGTTCTTC.

This clone was seen a handful of times. The chain carries TRBV14 and TRBJ2-1; TRBD1 matches at 7 bases. From germline, CDR1 is SGHDN and CDR2 FVKESK. Trimming at V came to 4 bases and at J to 3 bases, leaving 12 bases not matched to a gene. The CDR3 extends over 17 amino acids. The CDR3 spells CASSRGTQGVNYNEQFF. CDR3 nucleotides: TGTGCCAGCAGCCGGGGGACCCAGGGGGTTAACTACAATGAGCAGTTCTTC.

The rearrangement links TRBV18 to TRBJ2-3; 7 nucleotides line up with TRBD1. Unmatched junction bases numbered 4, after V lost 2 bases and J lost 5 bases. CDR3 length: 14 residues. Germline V lookup: CDR1 KGHSH, CDR2 LQKENI. The CDR3 protein is CASSPGQVRDTQYF. DNA for the CDR3: TGTGCCAGCTCACCAGGACAGGTTCGAGATACGCAGTATTTT.

Concerning this clone: A much larger clone lies one base from this, so it may be a read error. The chain recombines TRBV7-9 with TRBJ2-7; D perhaps matches TRBD2 (5 bases). The CDR3 has 14 residues. CDR1 SEHNR and CDR2 FQNEAQ come from the germline V gene (reference sequence). DNA for the CDR3: TGTGCCGGCAGTCACAGCGGCCTCTTCCGCGAGCAGTACTTC. It encodes CAGSHSGLFREQYF. Full variable domain (outside the CDR3, taken from reference TRBV7-9 and TRBJ2-7): DTGVSQNPRHKITKRGQNVTFRCDPISEHNRLYWYRQTLGQGPEFLTYFQNEAQLEKSRLLSDRFSAERPKGSFSTLEIQRTEQGDSAMYLCAGSHSGLFREQYFGPGTRLTVT.

This chain connects TRBV10-1 to TRBJ2-1, with 7 bases fitting TRBD2. Losses at the gene ends were 4 bases for V and 5 bases for J; bases not matched to a gene: 5. This CDR3 has 14 amino acids. From germline, CDR1 is WNHNN and CDR2 SYGVQD (reference sequence). The CDR3 loop is CASSAGTTNNEQFF. The CDR3 DNA reads as TGCGCCAGCAGTGCCGGGACTACCAACAATGAGCAGTTCTTC.

The V and J genes are TRBV4-2 and TRBJ2-7, with TRBD1 matching 10 bases. V gave up 1 base and J gave up 4 bases; unmatched junction bases: 4. From germline, CDR1 is LGHNA and CDR2 YNFKEQ. The CDR3 covers 15 residues. The CDR3 region is CASSQVAGQGYEQYF. The CDR3 coding sequence is TGTGCCAGCAGCCAAGTTGCGGGACAGGGGTACGAGCAGTACTTC.

A remark on this clone: In the same sample, other DNA sequences code for this CDR3. This chain links TRBV28 with TRBJ1-4; D unresolved. The CDR3 has 15 residues. V lost 6 bases to trimming and J lost 0 bases, with 11 bases between them. The germline V gene has CDR1 MDHEN and CDR2 SYDVKM. The CDR3 nucleotides are TGTGCCAGCAGCCCCCCTGGGGCAACTAATGAAAAACTGTTTTTT. It encodes CASSPPGATNEKLFF.

This clone was recorded a few times. The V gene is TRBV29-1, the J gene TRBJ2-3; 11 nucleotides agree with TRBD1. Per germline, CDR1 SQVTM and CDR2 ANQGSEA. This CDR3 is 14 amino acids long. V dropped 6 bases and J dropped 3; count of bases not matched to a gene: 5. CDR3 DNA sequence: TGCAGCGTCCCGGGACAGGGGGAGACAGATACGCAGTATTTT. It yields the protein CSVPGQGETDTQYF.

The rearrangement joins TRBV10-3 to TRBJ2-7, with 8 bases lining up with TRBD1. The CDR3 covers 13 residues. With V trimmed by 9 bases and J by 1 base, 5 bases remained unmatched. Germline V lookup: CDR1 ENHRY, CDR2 SYGVKD. CDR3 nucleotides: TGTGCCATAAACCGGGACAGGTCCTACGAGCAGTACTTC. Translated, it gives CAINRDRSYEQYF.

The chain is built from TRBV4-3 and TRBJ2-1; 11 bases fit TRBD2. The CDR3 loop spans 19 amino acids. From germline, CDR1 is LGHNA and CDR2 YSLEER. The junction had 10 bases not matched to a gene; V was cut back by 0 bases and J by 3 bases. The CDR3 DNA sequence: TGCGCCAGCAGCCAAGAGGACGCGGGACTAGCGGCCTACTACAATGAGCAGTTCTTC. Protein: CASSQEDAGLAAYYNEQFF.

This CDR3 reads CASTGIPTGTSGYTF. The CDR3 DNA follows: TGCGCCAGCACCGGAATCCCGACGGGTACCAGCGGCTACACCTTC. This chain links TRBV5-1 with TRBJ1-2; D not certain. Germline loops: CDR1 SGHRS, CDR2 YFSETQ. The CDR3 loop spans 15 amino acids. Trimming stripped 6 bases from V and 8 bases from J, with 23 bases between.